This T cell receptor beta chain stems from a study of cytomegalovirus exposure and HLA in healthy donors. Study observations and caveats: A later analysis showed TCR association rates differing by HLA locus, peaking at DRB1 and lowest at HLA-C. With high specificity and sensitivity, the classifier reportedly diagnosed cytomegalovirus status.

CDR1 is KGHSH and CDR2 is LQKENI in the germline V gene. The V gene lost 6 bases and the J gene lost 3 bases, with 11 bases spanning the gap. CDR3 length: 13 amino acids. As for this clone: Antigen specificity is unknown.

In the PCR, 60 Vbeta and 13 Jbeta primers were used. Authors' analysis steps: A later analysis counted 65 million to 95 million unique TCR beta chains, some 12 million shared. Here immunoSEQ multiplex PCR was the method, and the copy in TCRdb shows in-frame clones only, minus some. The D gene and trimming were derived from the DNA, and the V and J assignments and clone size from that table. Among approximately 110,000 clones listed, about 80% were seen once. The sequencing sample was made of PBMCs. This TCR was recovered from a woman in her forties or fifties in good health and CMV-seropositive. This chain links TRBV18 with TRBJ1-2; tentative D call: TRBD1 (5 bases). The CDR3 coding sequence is TGTGCCAGCTCCGTGGGGGAGGACTATGGCTACACCTTC. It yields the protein CASSVGEDYGYTF. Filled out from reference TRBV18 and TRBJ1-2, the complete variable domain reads NAGVMQNPRHLVRRRGQEARLRCSPMKGHSHVYWYRQLPEEGLKFMVYLQKENIIDESGMPKERFSAEFPKEGPSILRIQQVVRGDSAAYFCASSVGEDYGYTFGSGTRLTVV.